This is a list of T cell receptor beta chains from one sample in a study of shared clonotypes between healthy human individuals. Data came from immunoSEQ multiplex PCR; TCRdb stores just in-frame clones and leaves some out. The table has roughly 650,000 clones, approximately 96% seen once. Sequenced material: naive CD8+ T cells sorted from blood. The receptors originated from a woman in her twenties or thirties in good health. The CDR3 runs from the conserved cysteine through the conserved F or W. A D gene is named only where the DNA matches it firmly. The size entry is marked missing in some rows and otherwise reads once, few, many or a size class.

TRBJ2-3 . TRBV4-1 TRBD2 TGCGCCAGCAGCCAAGATCGGCTAGCGGAGGGACGCCCCACAGATACGCAGTATTTT CASSQDRLAEGRPTDTQYF
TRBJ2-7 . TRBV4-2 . TGTGCCAGCAGCCAAGATTGGGACCTCCAGTACGAGCAGTACTTC CASSQDWDLQYEQYF
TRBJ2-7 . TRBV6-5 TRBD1 TGTGCCAGCGGCAACAGGGGGCGCAGAGGTTACGAGCAGTACTTC CASGNRGRRGYEQYF
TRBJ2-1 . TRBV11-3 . TGTGCCAGCAGCGAGGGGCACCTTTCTCACAATGAGCAGTTCTTC CASSEGHLSHNEQFF
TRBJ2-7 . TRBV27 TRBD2 TGTGCCAGCAGTTTCTCAACTAGCGGGCCGACCTACGAGCAGTACTTC CASSFSTSGPTYEQYF
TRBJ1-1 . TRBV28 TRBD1 TGTGCCAGCAGCTACCGACTAACAGGGGGAATGGCTTTCTTT CASSYRLTGGMAFF
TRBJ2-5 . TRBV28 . TGTGCCAGCAGTTTAGGAAGACAGGCGACGGGAGAGACCCAGTACTTC CASSLGRQATGETQYF
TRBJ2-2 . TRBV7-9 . TGTGCCAGCAGCTTCGGACCAACCGGGGAGCTGTTTTTT CASSFGPTGELFF
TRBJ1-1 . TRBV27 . TGTGCCAGCAGTTTAGTAGGAGGGGATGCTTTCTTT CASSLVGGDAFF
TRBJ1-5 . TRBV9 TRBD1 TGTGCCAGCAGTCGGGACAGGGGTAGCAATCAGCCCCAGCATTTT CASSRDRGSNQPQHF
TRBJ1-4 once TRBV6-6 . TGTGCCAGCAGTTATCGGGGTGGTGACCTTTTGGAAAAACTGTTTTTT CASSYRGGDLLEKLFF
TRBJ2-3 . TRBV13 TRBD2 TGTGCCAGCAGCTTAGAAGCGGGGCCAGATACGCAGTATTTT CASSLEAGPDTQYF
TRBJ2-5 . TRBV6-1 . TGTGCCAGCAGTGAAAGGGTATATGGCGAGACCCAGTACTTC CASSERVYGETQYF
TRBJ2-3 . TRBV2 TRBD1 TGTGCCAGCAGAGGCAGGGGGCGCAGGGATACGCAGTATTTT CASRGRGRRDTQYF
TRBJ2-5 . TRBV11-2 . TGTGCCAGCAGCACAGGACAGCGACAAGAGACCCAGTACTTC CASSTGQRQETQYF